This TCR beta chain was identified during a study of T cell repertoires in aging, cancer and after chemotherapy. Amplification of TCR beta used genomic DNA extracted from peripheral blood. Germline V lookup: CDR1 SEHNR, CDR2 FQNEAQ (reference sequence). The CDR3 has 14 residues. Trimming took 10 bases from V and 1 from J, leaving 15 bases between them. TRB rearrangements spanning V, D and J were amplified using mixed TRB-A/B primers. TCRdb reanalysed the multiplex PCR reads using MiXCR and keeps one entry per CDR3 protein. In the table there are more than 7,000 distinct CDR3 sequences, around a third of which are singletons.

The V and J genes are TRBV7-9 and TRBJ2-3; D may correspond to TRBD1 or TRBD2 (5 bases each). The sequence was collected from a human donor in good health. Specimen: blood. This chain's CDR3 is CAISGGPRTDTQYF. DNA for the CDR3: TGTGCCATCAGTGGGGGACCCCGCACAGATACGCAGTATTTT.